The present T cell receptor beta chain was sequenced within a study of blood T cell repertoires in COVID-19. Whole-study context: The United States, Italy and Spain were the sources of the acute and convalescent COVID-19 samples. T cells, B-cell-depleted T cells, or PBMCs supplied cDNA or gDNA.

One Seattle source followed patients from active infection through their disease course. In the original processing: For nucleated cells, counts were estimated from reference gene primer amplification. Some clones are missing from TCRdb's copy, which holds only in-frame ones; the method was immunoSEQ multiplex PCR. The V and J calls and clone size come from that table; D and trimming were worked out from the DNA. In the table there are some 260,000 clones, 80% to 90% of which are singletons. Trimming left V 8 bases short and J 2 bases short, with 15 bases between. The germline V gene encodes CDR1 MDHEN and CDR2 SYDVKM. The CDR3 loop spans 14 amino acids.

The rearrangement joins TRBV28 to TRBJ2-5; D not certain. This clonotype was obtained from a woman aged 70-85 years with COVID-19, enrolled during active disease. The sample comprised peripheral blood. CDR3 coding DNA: TGTGCCAGCTTTCCTTCCAGGCCGCAAGAGACCCAGTACTTC. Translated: CASFPSRPQETQYF.